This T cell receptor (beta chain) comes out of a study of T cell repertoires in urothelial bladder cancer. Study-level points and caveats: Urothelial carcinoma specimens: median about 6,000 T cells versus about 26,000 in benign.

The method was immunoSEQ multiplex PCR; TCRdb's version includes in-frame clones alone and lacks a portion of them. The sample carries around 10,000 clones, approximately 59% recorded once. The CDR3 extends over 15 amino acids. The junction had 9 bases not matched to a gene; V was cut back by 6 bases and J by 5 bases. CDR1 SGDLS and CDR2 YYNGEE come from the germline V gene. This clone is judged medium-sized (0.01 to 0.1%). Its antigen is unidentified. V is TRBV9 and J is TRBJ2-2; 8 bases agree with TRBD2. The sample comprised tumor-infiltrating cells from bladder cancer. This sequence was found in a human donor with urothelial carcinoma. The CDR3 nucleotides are TGTGCCAGCAAAGGTGTCGGCGGGGGGACCGGGGAGCTGTTTTTT. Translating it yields CASKGVGGGTGELFF.